These T cell receptor beta chains were read from a single sample in a study of CD8+ T cells in alopecia areata. Measured with immunoSEQ multiplex PCR; TCRdb has only the in-frame clones, and not every one. The sample lists about 110,000 clones, approximately 51% seen once, with roughly 3.5% in the top ten. Sequences were derived from CD4+ T cells sorted from blood, sampled at week 24, from a patient treated with tofacitinib. The receptors come from a human donor with alopecia areata. Both conserved end residues are trimmed from each CDR3.

j_call: TRBJ1-5
v_call: TRBV4-3
cdr3_aa: ASSPDAGVSNQPQH

j_call: TRBJ2-5
v_call: TRBV6-5
cdr3_aa: ASSPRREGTQY

j_call: TRBJ2-1
v_call: TRBV5-1
cdr3_aa: ASSSTGTSSYNEQF

j_call: TRBJ2-3
v_call: TRBV6-6
cdr3_aa: ASSFSLGTDTQY

j_call: TRBJ1-2
v_call: TRBV29-1
cdr3_aa: SVLDSNPGDYGYT

j_call: TRBJ2-7
v_call: TRBV9
cdr3_aa: ASSVAPGGGRSEQY

j_call: TRBJ2-5
v_call: TRBV29-1
cdr3_aa: SALFDWGETQY

j_call: TRBJ2-7
v_call: TRBV7-9
cdr3_aa: ASSSTTGTYEQY

j_call: TRBJ2-2
v_call: TRBV4-1
cdr3_aa: ASSLIDRYRGLNTGELF

j_call: TRBJ2-1
v_call: TRBV5-1
cdr3_aa: ASSLQASGGNEQF

j_call: TRBJ1-5
v_call: TRBV2
cdr3_aa: ASSAGTVGNQPQH

j_call: TRBJ2-1
v_call: TRBV30
cdr3_aa: AWSVGGAVSEQF

j_call: TRBJ1-1
v_call: TRBV9
cdr3_aa: ASSPEVGGTEAF

j_call: TRBJ2-1
v_call: TRBV30
cdr3_aa: AWSVLGYNEQF

j_call: TRBJ2-7
v_call: TRBV21-1
cdr3_aa: ASSRRGGP

j_call: TRBJ2-2
v_call: TRBV5-1
cdr3_aa: ASSYRTGDTGELF

j_call: TRBJ2-6
v_call: TRBV29-1
cdr3_aa: SVEEGAGANVLT

j_call: TRBJ1-2
v_call: TRBV19
cdr3_aa: ASKQRETGYGYT

j_call: TRBJ1-2
v_call: TRBV4-2
cdr3_aa: ASSPQGPDGYT

j_call: TRBJ1-5
v_call: TRBV18
cdr3_aa: ASSLQTNQPQH

j_call: TRBJ1-1
v_call: TRBV30
cdr3_aa: AWSVRGRNTEAF

j_call: TRBJ1-2
v_call: TRBV4-1
cdr3_aa: ASSQDQTGLGYT

j_call: TRBJ1-1
v_call: TRBV7-2
cdr3_aa: ASSLVQAIARTNTEAF

j_call: TRBJ1-5
v_call: TRBV4-1
cdr3_aa: ASKTGVSGNQPQH

j_call: TRBJ2-5
v_call: TRBV2
cdr3_aa: ASSDSLAGAETQY

j_call: TRBJ2-7
v_call: TRBV7-2
cdr3_aa: ASAQFLEQY

j_call: TRBJ1-1
v_call: TRBV30
cdr3_aa: AWSVLGRMKAF